Given below is one TCR beta chain in context. Carried by each TCR cDNA molecule was a unique molecular identifier. TCRdb reanalysed the 5' RACE reads using MiXCR and keeps one entry per CDR3 protein. The repertoire holds nearly 95,000 distinct CDR3 sequences, with roughly a fifth as singletons. As for time point: blood at routine non-recurrence follow-up after resection. V lost 2 bases, J lost 7 bases, and 5 bases stayed unmatched. The CDR3 has 15 residues. In germline, CDR1 is SGHTA, CDR2 FQGNSA. This sample was taken from a study of spatial heterogeneity in lung cancer. The sample in question was PBMCs, obtained at follow-up. The clonotype originates from a male donor with early-stage non-small cell lung cancer. The gene calls are TRBV7-2 and TRBJ2-2; 9 positions match TRBD1. CDR3 DNA sequence: TGTGCCAGCAGCTTACCGCGGACAGGGGACGGGGAGCTGTTTTTT. This translates into CASSLPRTGDGELFF.